This TCR beta chain originates from a study of blood T cell repertoires in COVID-19. Clones were read by immunoSEQ multiplex PCR, and TCRdb kept only the in-frame ones, dropping some. The sample consists of 300,000 or so clones, approximately 80% of them appearing once. Germline V CDR1 and CDR2: KGHSH, LQKENI. Trimming at V came to 3 bases and at J to 6 bases, leaving 7 bases not matched to a gene. The CDR3 spans 15 residues. Sequenced material: peripheral blood. The TCR was taken from a woman between 50 and 59 years old with active or convalescent COVID-19. V is TRBV18 and J is TRBJ2-3; 9 bases agree with TRBD1. The CDR3 region is CASSPTGGRVDTQYF. The CDR3 region has the DNA TGTGCCAGCTCACCCACAGGGGGCAGGGTGGATACGCAGTATTTT.